This TCR beta chain was sequenced during a study of T cells in Graves' hyperthyroidism and ophthalmopathy. As for the study in general: The blood sample was taken at first diagnosis, before treatment began. Study conclusions and caveats: Blood shared most expanded thyroid clonotypes above 0.001.

Diagnosing involved the use of clinical symptoms, serum thyroxine and TRAb, thyroid ultrasound and orbital computed tomography. PBMCs came from 10 ml fresh peripheral blood. V dropped 2 bases and J dropped 0; count of bases not matched to a gene: 10. Germline V gene lookup returns CDR1 KGHSH and CDR2 LQKENI. This CDR3 has 19 amino acids. The investigators amplified TCR beta CDR3 regions from RNA transcripts. During a first-round RT-PCR of the TCR CDR3, the HTBI primer set was used. TCRdb redid the calling of the multiplex PCR reads with MiXCR, one entry per CDR3 protein. Altogether hundreds of thousands of distinct CDR3 sequences are present, around 13% being singletons, with the ten largest covering around 12%. Ten or more counts support this clonotype. Antigen specificity is unknown.

The chain is built from TRBV18 and TRBJ1-5; 10 positions match TRBD1. Material for sequencing was blood. The TCR originated in a woman between 50 and 59 years old with Graves' ophthalmopathy. The DNA for the CDR3 is TGTGCCAGCTCACCAACTGACAGGGGGCGAGGATATAGCAATCAGCCCCAGCATTTT. It specifies CASSPTDRGRGYSNQPQHF.